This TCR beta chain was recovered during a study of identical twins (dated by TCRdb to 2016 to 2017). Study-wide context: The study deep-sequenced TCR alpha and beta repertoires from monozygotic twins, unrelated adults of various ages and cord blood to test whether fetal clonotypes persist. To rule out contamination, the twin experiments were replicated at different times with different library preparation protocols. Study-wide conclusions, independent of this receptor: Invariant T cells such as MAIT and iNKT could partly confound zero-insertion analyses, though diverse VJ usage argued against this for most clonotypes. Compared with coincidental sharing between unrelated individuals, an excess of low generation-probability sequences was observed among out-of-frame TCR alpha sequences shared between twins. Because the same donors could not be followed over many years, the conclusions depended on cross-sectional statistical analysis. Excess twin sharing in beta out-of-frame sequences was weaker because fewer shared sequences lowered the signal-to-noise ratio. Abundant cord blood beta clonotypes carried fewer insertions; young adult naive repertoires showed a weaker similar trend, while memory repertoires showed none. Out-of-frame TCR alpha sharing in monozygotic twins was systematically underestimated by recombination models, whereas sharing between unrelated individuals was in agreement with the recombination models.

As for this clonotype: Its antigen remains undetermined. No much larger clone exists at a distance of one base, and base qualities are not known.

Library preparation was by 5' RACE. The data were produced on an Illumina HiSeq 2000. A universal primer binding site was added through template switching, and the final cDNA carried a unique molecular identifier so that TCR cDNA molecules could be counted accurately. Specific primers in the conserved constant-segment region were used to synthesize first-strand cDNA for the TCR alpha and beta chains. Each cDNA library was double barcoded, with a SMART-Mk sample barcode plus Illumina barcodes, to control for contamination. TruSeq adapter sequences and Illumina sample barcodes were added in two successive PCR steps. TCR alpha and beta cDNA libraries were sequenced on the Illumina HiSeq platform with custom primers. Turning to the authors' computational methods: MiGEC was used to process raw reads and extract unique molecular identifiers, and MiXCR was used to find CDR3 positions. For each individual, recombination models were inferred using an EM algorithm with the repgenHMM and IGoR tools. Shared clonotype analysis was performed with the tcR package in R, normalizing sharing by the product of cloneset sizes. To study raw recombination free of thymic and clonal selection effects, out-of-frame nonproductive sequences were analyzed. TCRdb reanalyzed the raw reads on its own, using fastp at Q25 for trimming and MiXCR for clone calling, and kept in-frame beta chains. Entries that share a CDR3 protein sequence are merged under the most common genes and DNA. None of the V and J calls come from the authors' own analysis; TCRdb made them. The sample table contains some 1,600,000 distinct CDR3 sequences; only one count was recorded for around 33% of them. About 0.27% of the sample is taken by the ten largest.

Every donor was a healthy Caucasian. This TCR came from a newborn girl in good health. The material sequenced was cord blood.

The DNA sequence reads TGTGCCAGCAGTTTAGCGGACCGACCGCCTGGAAACACCATATATTTT. Translated, it reads CASSLADRPPGNTIYF. The sequence joins TRBV12-3 or TRBV12-4 to TRBJ1-3, with the D gene call left open. From cysteine to phenylalanine, the CDR3 is 16 amino acids long. This entry keeps only the CDR3 DNA: 48 bases, framed from base 1. Relative to germline, V is 0 bases shorter and J is 2 bases shorter, with 11 bases between their ends.